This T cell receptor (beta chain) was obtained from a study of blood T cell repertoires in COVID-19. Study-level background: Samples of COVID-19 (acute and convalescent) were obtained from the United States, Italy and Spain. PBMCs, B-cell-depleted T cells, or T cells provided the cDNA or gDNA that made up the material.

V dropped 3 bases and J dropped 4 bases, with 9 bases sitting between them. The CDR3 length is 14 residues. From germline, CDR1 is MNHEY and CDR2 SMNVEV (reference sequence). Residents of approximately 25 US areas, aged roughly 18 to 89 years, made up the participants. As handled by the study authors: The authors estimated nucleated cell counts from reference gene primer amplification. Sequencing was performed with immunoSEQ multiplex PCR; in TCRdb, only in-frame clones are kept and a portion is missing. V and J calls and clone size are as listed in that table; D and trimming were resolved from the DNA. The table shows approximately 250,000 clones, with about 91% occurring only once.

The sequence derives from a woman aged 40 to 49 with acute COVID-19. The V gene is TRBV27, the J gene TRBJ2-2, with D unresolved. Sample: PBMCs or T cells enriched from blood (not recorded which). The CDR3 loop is CASSFTVLTGELFF. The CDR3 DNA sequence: TGTGCCAGCAGTTTCACAGTTCTCACCGGGGAGCTGTTTTTT.